What follows describes a single T cell receptor beta chain. Profiling relied on immunoSEQ multiplex PCR, and the TCRdb table lists in-frame clones only, not all of them. The table has over 55,000 clones, about 83% seen once; the top ten hold more than 4.5%. This sample was taken from a study of Tregs in tolerant kidney transplant recipients. Trimming took 6 bases from V and 4 from J, leaving 12 bases between them. The germline V gene has CDR1 MNHNS and CDR2 SASEGT. The CDR3 extends over 14 amino acids. The TCR comes from a human donor in good health. The chain has TRBV6-1 and TRBJ2-2; D unresolved. Sequencing was performed on CD4+ T cells from blood. The CDR3 sequence is CASSGQRATGELFF. CDR3 in DNA: TGTGCCAGCAGCGGGCAGAGAGCCACCGGGGAGCTGTTTTTT.